This is a list of T cell receptor beta chains from one sample in a study of blood T cell repertoires in COVID-19. TCRdb's table, derived via immunoSEQ multiplex PCR, lists solely in-frame clones and lacks some. This table has approximately 200,000 clones, about nine tenths appearing once. Sequences were obtained from PBMCs or T cells enriched from blood (not recorded which). Receptors originate from a man in his thirties or forties who had recovered from COVID-19. CDR3s include the opening cysteine and the closing phenylalanine or tryptophan. D genes are given only for firm matches. The size of a clone is reported for some rows only, either as once, few or many, or as a class for expanded clones.

TRBJ2-5,TRBD2,.,TRBV4-1,TGCGCCAGCAGCCAATTTGGACTAGCGGGAGTTGAGACCCAGTACTTC,CASSQFGLAGVETQYF
TRBJ2-7,TRBD2,.,TRBV7-9,TGTGCCAGCAGCTTAATTATTCTAGGGCGGGAGGTGACCTACGAGCAGTACTTC,CASSLIILGREVTYEQYF
TRBJ2-7,TRBD1,.,TRBV30,TGTGCCTGGAGTGGGGAGAACGGACAGGGGGGGATTAACGAGCAGTACTTC,CAWSGENGQGGINEQYF
TRBJ1-4,TRBD1,.,TRBV7-9,TGTGCCAGCAGCCAAAGACAGGGGTCTATGCGGAAACTGTTTTTT,CASSQRQGSMRKLFF
TRBJ2-1,.,once,TRBV20-1,TGCAGTGCCAACCTTCGGGGGATAGGGTTCTTC,CSANLRGIGFF
TRBJ1-2,.,.,TRBV2,TGTGCCAGCAGTGAATTGGCAGAGGCTAATGGCTACACCTTC,CASSELAEANGYTF
TRBJ1-1,.,.,TRBV7-2,TGTGCCAGCAGCTTAAATCAGGGATACACTGAAGCTTTCTTT,CASSLNQGYTEAFF
TRBJ2-2,.,.,TRBV4-1,TGCGCCAGCAGCCAAGGGCAGGCTAACACCGGGGAGCTGTTTTTT,CASSQGQANTGELFF
TRBJ1-4,TRBD1,.,TRBV19,TGTGCCAGTAGTATATCCGGGACAGGGCTCGAAAAACTGTTTTTT,CASSISGTGLEKLFF
TRBJ1-4,.,.,TRBV5-4,TGTGCCAGCAGCTTAGACAGACCCACAACTAATGAAAAACTGTTTTTT,CASSLDRPTTNEKLFF
TRBJ1-2,.,once,TRBV4-3,TGCGCCAGCAGCCAGTACCAGGGATCAAACTATGGCTACACCTTC,CASSQYQGSNYGYTF
TRBJ2-1,TRBD1,.,TRBV30,TGTGCCTGGATGGGCGGGACAGGTGTAAACAATGAGCAGTTCTTC,CAWMGGTGVNNEQFF
TRBJ2-2,TRBD1,once,TRBV7-2,TGTGCCAGCAGCTTAGGGGGGACAGGGTCCGGGGAGCTGTTTTTT,CASSLGGTGSGELFF
TRBJ2-1,TRBD2,.,TRBV7-7,TGTGCTAGCAGCTTAGAGACTAGCGGGAGTACCCCTTGGGACAATGAGCAGTTCTTC,CASSLETSGSTPWDNEQFF
TRBJ2-5,TRBD2,.,TRBV6-1,TGTGCCAGCAGTGAATTTCTAGCGGGAGATGTAGAGACCCAGTACTTC,CASSEFLAGDVETQYF
TRBJ1-5,.,.,TRBV28,TGTGCCAGCAGTTCCAACGGCGGGCAGGACCCTCAGCCCCAGCATTTT,CASSSNGGQDPQPQHF
TRBJ2-7,TRBD2,once,TRBV27,TGTGCCAGCAGTCCGAGGACTAGCGGGATCCCCTCCTACGAGCAGTACTTC,CASSPRTSGIPSYEQYF
TRBJ1-4,TRBD1,.,TRBV7-9,TGTGCCAGCAGCCCAGAGGTTCAGGGGGCGCATGAAAAACTGTTTTTT,CASSPEVQGAHEKLFF
TRBJ2-3,TRBD2,.,TRBV11-2,TGTGCCAGCACCAAACCGGGGGGAGCTTTCACAGATACGCAGTATTTT,CASTKPGGAFTDTQYF
TRBJ1-2,TRBD1,few,TRBV9,TGTGCCAGCAGCGCCCGTAACGGGACAGGGACGGTAGCTAACTATGGCTACACCTTC,CASSARNGTGTVANYGYTF
TRBJ1-1,.,.,TRBV5-8,TGTGCCAGCAGCTTCGTTTTATCAGGTGTGAACACTGAAGCTTTCTTT,CASSFVLSGVNTEAFF
TRBJ2-7,.,.,TRBV30,TGTGCCTGGAGCGGCGTGAGGCCCTACGAGCAGTACTTC,CAWSGVRPYEQYF
TRBJ1-5,.,.,TRBV11-2,TGTGCCAGCAGCGTTCAGTTGGATCAGCCCCAGCATTTT,CASSVQLDQPQHF
TRBJ1-5,.,.,TRBV7-2,TGTGCCAGCAGCTTACAGGGCAATCAGCCCCAGCATTTT,CASSLQGNQPQHF
TRBJ2-5,.,.,TRBV9,TGTGCCAGCAGCCCCCTGGGACAAACACAAGAGACCCAGTACTTC,CASSPLGQTQETQYF
TRBJ1-1,TRBD1,.,TRBV28,TGTGCCAGCAGTTTCCGTTTCGGGCCGGAGGGGGCGGTCAACACTGAAGCTTTCTTT,CASSFRFGPEGAVNTEAFF
TRBJ1-5,TRBD1,.,TRBV6-5,TGTGCCAGCAGTCGAGGACAGGGGAATCAGCCCCAGCATTTT,CASSRGQGNQPQHF
TRBJ2-1,.,.,TRBV28,TGTGCCAGCTTTGAAACAGGCTCCTACAATGAGCAGTTCTTC,CASFETGSYNEQFF
TRBJ2-1,TRBD2,.,TRBV7-9,TGTGCCAGCAGCTTCCTAGCGGGTTACTACAATGAGCAGTTCTTC,CASSFLAGYYNEQFF
TRBJ1-1,.,.,TRBV2,TGTGCCAGCAGTGAACCCCGGGGGATGAACACTGAAGCTTTCTTT,CASSEPRGMNTEAFF
TRBJ2-3,TRBD2,once,TRBV6-4,TGTGCCAGCAGTGATACTAGCGGGGGCACAGATACGCAGTATTTT,CASSDTSGGTDTQYF
TRBJ1-4,TRBD1,.,TRBV5-1,TGCGCCAGCAGCCCCGGAGGGACAGCCACAACTAATGAAAAACTGTTTTTT,CASSPGGTATTNEKLFF
TRBJ2-5,TRBD1,.,TRBV11-2,TGTGCCAGCAGCTATACCACAGGGGGGGAGACCCAGTACTTC,CASSYTTGGETQYF
TRBJ2-1,.,.,TRBV11-2,TGTGCCAGCAGGGGGCTTGGCTCCTACAATGAGCAGTTCTTC,CASRGLGSYNEQFF
TRBJ2-3,TRBD2,.,TRBV7-9,TGTGCCAGCAGCCTACCAGCGGGGTCCACAGATACGCAGTATTTT,CASSLPAGSTDTQYF
TRBJ1-1,TRBD1,.,TRBV28,TGTGCCAGTCGAAGGGGGCGAGCTTTAGCTGAAGCTTTCTTT,CASRRGRALAEAFF
TRBJ2-3,.,once,TRBV19,TGTGCCAGTAGTATTGGACGGGAGAACCCCACAGATACGCAGTATTTT,CASSIGRENPTDTQYF
TRBJ1-2,TRBD1,.,TRBV11-2,TGTGCCAGCAGCACGGGACAGGGGAACCTGGCCTATGGCTACACCTTC,CASSTGQGNLAYGYTF
TRBJ2-1,TRBD2,.,TRBV3-1/TRBV3-2,TGTGCCAGCAGGCATCGGGGGGGCGCCTACAATGAGCAGTTCTTC,CASRHRGGAYNEQFF
TRBJ2-7,.,few,TRBV27,TGTGCCAGCAGTTTATGGAGGGACGGACCCTACGAGCAGTACTTC,CASSLWRDGPYEQYF
TRBJ1-6,.,.,TRBV6-5,TGTGCCAGCAGCTCGACCAGGGATTCACCCCTCCACTTT,CASSSTRDSPLHF
TRBJ2-2,TRBD2,.,TRBV7-6,TGTGCCAGCAGCTTAGTCCCTGGGGGTAGCGGGGGATCGAACACCGGGGAGCTGTTTTTT,CASSLVPGGSGGSNTGELFF
TRBJ2-6,TRBD1,once,TRBV9,TGTGCCAGCAGCTATCCCGGGACAGGGGGTGGGGCCAACGTCCTGACTTTC,CASSYPGTGGGANVLTF
TRBJ2-7,TRBD1,.,TRBV5-6,TGTGCCAGCCGGCGGACAGGGCAGGGCGAGCAGTACTTC,CASRRTGQGEQYF
TRBJ1-1,.,once,TRBV7-2,TGTGCCAGCAGCTTGGACATCCGGATGAACACTGAAGCTTTCTTT,CASSLDIRMNTEAFF
TRBJ2-7,.,.,TRBV12-3/TRBV12-4,TGTGCCAGCAGTTCGGGGGTCTACGAGCAGTACTTC,CASSSGVYEQYF
TRBJ2-7,.,.,TRBV5-1,TGCGCCAGCAGCTTGGGCGAAAGCTACTACGAGCAGTACTTC,CASSLGESYYEQYF
TRBJ2-1,TRBD2,.,TRBV2,TGTGCCAGCAGTCCTCTAAGCGGGAGCGCCTACAATGAGCAGTTCTTC,CASSPLSGSAYNEQFF
TRBJ2-2,.,.,TRBV6-5,TGTGCCAGCAGTTACTCCCGGAGCCCCGGGGAGCTGTTTTTT,CASSYSRSPGELFF
TRBJ1-2,TRBD1,.,TRBV12-5,TGTGCTAGTGGTTTCTCCAGGGGGCCCGATGGCTACACCTTC,CASGFSRGPDGYTF
TRBJ1-5,.,once,TRBV27,TGTGCCAGCAGCACAGGGAGCAATCAGCCCCAGCATTTT,CASSTGSNQPQHF
TRBJ2-2,.,.,TRBV3-1/TRBV3-2,TGTGCCAGCAGCCTTAGCCGCGGGGAGCTGTTTTTT,CASSLSRGELFF
TRBJ2-5,.,once,TRBV5-1,TGCGCCAGCAGCTTCCTAAAACGGATAGGGGGTCCCCAAGAGACCCAGTACTTC,CASSFLKRIGGPQETQYF
TRBJ2-5,.,.,TRBV27,TGTGCCAGCAGTTTATCTGGGTGGTTGGGCCCCCAAGAGACCCAGTACTTC,CASSLSGWLGPQETQYF